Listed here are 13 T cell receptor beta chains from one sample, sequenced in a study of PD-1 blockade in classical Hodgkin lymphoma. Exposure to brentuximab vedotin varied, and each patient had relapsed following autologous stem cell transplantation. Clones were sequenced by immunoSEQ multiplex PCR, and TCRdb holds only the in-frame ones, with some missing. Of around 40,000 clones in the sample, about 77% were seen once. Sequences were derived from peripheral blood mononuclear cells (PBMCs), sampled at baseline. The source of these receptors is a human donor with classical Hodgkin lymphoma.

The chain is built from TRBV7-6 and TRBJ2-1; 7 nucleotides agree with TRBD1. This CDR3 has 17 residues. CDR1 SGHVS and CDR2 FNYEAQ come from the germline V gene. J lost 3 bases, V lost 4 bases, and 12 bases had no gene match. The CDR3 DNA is TGTGCCAGCAGCTCGGTGGTCGGGACAGACCTCTACAATGAGCAGTTCTTC. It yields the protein CASSSVVGTDLYNEQFF.

As DNA, the CDR3 is TGTGCCAGCAGCTTAGACAGGGCCGTCTATGGCTACACCTTC. It translates to CASSLDRAVYGYTF. The V call is TRBV7-9, the J call TRBJ1-2; tentative D call: TRBD1 (6 bases). Germline lookup yields CDR1 SEHNR and CDR2 FQNEAQ (reference sequence). Trimming left V 1 base short and J 4 bases short, with 10 bases between. This CDR3 is 14 amino acids long.

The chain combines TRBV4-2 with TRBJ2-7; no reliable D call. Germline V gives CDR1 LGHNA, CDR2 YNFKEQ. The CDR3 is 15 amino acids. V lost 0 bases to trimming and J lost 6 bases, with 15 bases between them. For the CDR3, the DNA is TGTGCCAGCAGCCAAGAAAATTTAGTTCCGGGCGAGCAGTACTTC. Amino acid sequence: CASSQENLVPGEQYF.

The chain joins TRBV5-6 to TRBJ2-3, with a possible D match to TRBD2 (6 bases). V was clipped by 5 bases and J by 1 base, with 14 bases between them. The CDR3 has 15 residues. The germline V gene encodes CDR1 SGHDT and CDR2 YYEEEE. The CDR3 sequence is CASRSSKRGTDTQYF. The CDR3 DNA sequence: TGTGCCAGCAGATCCAGCAAGCGGGGCACAGATACGCAGTATTTT.

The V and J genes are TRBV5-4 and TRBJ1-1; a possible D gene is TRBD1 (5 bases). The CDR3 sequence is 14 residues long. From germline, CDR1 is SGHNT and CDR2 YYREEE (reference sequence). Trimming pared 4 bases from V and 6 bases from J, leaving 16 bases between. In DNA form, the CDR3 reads TGTGCCAGCAGCCTTGGGGGACGCGAGTCTGAAGCTTTCTTT. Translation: CASSLGGRESEAFF.

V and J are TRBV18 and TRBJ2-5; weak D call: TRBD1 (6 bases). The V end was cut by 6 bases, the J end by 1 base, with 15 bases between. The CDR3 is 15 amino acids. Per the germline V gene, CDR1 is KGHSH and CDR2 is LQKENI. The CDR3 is CASSPKQGVQETQYF. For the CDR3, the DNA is TGTGCCAGCTCGCCAAAACAGGGTGTCCAAGAGACCCAGTACTTC.

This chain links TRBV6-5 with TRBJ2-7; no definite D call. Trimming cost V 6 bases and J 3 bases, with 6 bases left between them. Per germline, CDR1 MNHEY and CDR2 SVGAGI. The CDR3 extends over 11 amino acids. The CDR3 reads CASSHLYEQYF. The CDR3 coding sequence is TGTGCCAGCAGCCACCTCTACGAGCAGTACTTC.

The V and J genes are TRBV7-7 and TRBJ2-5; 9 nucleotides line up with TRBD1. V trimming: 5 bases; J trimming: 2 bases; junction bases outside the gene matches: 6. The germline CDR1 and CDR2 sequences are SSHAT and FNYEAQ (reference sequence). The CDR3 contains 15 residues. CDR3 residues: CASSPDRGGQETQYF. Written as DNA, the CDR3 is TGTGCCAGCAGCCCCGACAGGGGGGGGCAAGAGACCCAGTACTTC.

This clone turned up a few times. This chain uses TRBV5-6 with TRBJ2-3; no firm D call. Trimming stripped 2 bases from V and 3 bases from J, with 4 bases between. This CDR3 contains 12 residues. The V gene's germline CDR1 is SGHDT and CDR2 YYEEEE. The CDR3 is CASSLRTDTQYF. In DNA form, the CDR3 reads TGTGCCAGCAGCTTAAGAACAGATACGCAGTATTTT.

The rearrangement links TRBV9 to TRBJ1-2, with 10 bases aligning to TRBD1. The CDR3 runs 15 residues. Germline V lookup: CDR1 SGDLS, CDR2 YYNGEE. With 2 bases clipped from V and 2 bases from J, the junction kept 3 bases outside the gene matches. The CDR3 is CASSVGTGDNYGYTF. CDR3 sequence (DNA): TGTGCCAGCAGCGTGGGGACAGGGGACAACTATGGCTACACCTTC.

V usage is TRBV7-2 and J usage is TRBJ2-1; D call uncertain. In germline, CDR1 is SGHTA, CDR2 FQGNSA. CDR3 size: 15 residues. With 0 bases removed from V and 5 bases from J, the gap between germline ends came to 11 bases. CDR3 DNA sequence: TGTGCCAGCAGCTTAGCGGCAAGCCCGGACAATGAGCAGTTCTTC. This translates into CASSLAASPDNEQFF.

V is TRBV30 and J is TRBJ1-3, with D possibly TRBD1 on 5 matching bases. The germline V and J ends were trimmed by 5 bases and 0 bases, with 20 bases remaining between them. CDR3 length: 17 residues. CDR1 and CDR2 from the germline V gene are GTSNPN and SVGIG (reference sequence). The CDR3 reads CAWSRGLSSSSGNTIYF. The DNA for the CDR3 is TGTGCCTGGTCGAGGGGCCTCTCCTCTTCCTCTGGAAACACCATATATTTT.

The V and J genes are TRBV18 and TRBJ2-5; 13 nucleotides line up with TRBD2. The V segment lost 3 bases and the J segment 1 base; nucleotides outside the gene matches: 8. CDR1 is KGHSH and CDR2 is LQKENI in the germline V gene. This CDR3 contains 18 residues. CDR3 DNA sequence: TGTGCCAGCTCACCTACCGCACTAGCGGGGGGGGTCCAAGAGACCCAGTACTTC. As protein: CASSPTALAGGVQETQYF.